Detailed here is one T cell receptor (beta chain). This CDR3 is built from 14 residues. From germline, CDR1 is MGHRA and CDR2 YSYEKL. The J segment lost 6 bases and the V segment lost 8 bases, leaving 5 bases of the junction unmatched. Original methodology: Sequence data from immunoSEQ were junction-only and lacked quality scores; consequently, filtering differed. Method: immunoSEQ multiplex PCR; TCRdb's copy keeps in-frame clones and lacks some. The DNA gave D and trimming, while V, J and clone size come from that table. Found here are approximately 530,000 clones, 90% to 96% of them singletons; the top ten hold less than 0.06%. This sample was included in a study of shared clonotypes between healthy human individuals.

The sequence derives from a woman in her twenties or thirties in good health. The rearrangement uses TRBV4-1 and TRBJ2-2; TRBD2 matches 11 bases. Input material: naive CD4+ T cells sorted from blood. Subset denoted: CD45RA+ positively selected. CDR3 sequence (DNA): TGCGCCAGCGTCCCACTAGCGGGAGCCGGGGAGCTGTTTTTT. Translating it yields CASVPLAGAGELFF.